The 13 T cell receptor beta chains in this list originate from one sample, sequenced in a study of cytomegalovirus exposure and HLA in healthy donors. PCR was performed using 60 Vbeta and 13 Jbeta primers. TCRdb's table, derived via immunoSEQ multiplex PCR, lists solely in-frame clones and lacks some. The data show some 130,000 clones, 65% to 80% seen once. The sample was PBMCs. The receptors come from a male donor in good health and CMV-seronegative.

This chain connects TRBV7-3 to TRBJ2-3; tentative D call: TRBD2 (6 bases). The ends were cut back, 1 base at V and 5 bases at J, with 13 bases in the middle. There are 15 residues in the CDR3. Germline values: CDR1 SGHTA, CDR2 FQGTGA. CDR3 region: CASSLIGLAKDTQYF. Written as DNA, the CDR3 is TGTGCCAGCAGCTTAATAGGGCTAGCGAAAGATACGCAGTATTTT. The entire variable domain, with the rest obtained from reference TRBV7-3 and TRBJ2-3, is as follows: GAGVSQTPSNKVTEKGKYVELRCDPISGHTALYWYRQSLGQGPEFLIYFQGTGAADDSGLPNDRFFAVRPEGSVSTLKIQRTERGDSAVYLCASSLIGLAKDTQYFGPGTRLTVL.

The gene calls are TRBV27 and TRBJ2-7, with TRBD2 matching 10 bases. The CDR3 is made up of 13 amino acids. The trim removed 6 bases at V and 4 bases at J, leaving 3 bases unmatched. Germline V gives CDR1 MNHEY, CDR2 SMNVEV (reference sequence). Here the CDR3 DNA reads TGTGCCAGCAGCCGGACTAGCGGTTACGAGCAGTACTTC. This sequence encodes CASSRTSGYEQYF.

This clone was recorded a few times. CDR3 residues: CASSLRMDSRASTF. Written as DNA, the CDR3 is TGTGCCAGCAGCCTTAGAATGGACAGCAGGGCCTCCACCTTC. The chain joins TRBV7-2 to TRBJ1-2, with a possible D match to TRBD1 (6 bases). CDR3 length equals 14 residues. Germline V CDR1 and CDR2: SGHTA, FQGNSA. The V end was cut by 5 bases, the J end by 13 bases, with 23 bases between.

Here the CDR3 DNA reads TGTGCCAGCAGCACTGGGACAGGAGAAAACTATGGCTACACCTTC. Translated: CASSTGTGENYGYTF. V gene TRBV5-4 combines with J gene TRBJ1-2; 8 nucleotides line up with TRBD1. Germline V gene lookup returns CDR1 SGHNT and CDR2 YYREEE (reference sequence). V gave up 4 bases and J gave up 2 bases; unmatched junction bases: 7. The CDR3 sequence is 15 residues long.

The V call is TRBV10-3, the J call TRBJ2-5; tentative D call: TRBD2 (7 bases). V was cut by 6 bases and J by 5 bases, with 16 bases left in between. This CDR3 region has 14 residues. Germline-derived CDR1 and CDR2 are ENHRY and SYGVKD. The CDR3 nucleotides are TGTGCCATCAGAAACTGGGGGGGCGATGAGACCCAGTACTTC. Translated, it gives CAIRNWGGDETQYF.

Regarding this clone: The same CDR3 also results from other DNA sequences found in this sample. The chain is built from TRBV7-9 and TRBJ2-7; weak D call: TRBD1 (6 bases). V shed 0 bases and J shed 0 bases, with 9 bases lying between them. This CDR3 comprises 15 residues. From germline, CDR1 is SEHNR and CDR2 FQNEAQ (reference sequence). In DNA, the CDR3 is TGTGCCAGCAGCTTAGCGAGGGGGAGCTCCTACGAGCAGTACTTC. Its protein is CASSLARGSSYEQYF.

The rearrangement joins TRBV5-4 to TRBJ1-6; maybe TRBD1 (5 bases). CDR1 SGHNT and CDR2 YYREEE come from the germline V gene (reference sequence). The CDR3 length is 14 residues. Trimming took off 4 bases at V and 6 bases at J, with 11 bases between the two ends. Here the CDR3 reads CASSRPGLNSPLHF. The DNA for the CDR3 is TGTGCCAGCAGCCGCCCGGGACTTAATTCACCCCTCCACTTT.

The rearrangement links TRBV11-3 to TRBJ2-3; D possibly corresponds to TRBD2 (5 bases). V lost 0 bases and J lost 3, with 10 bases in between. Germline V lookup: CDR1 SGHNT, CDR2 YENEEA. CDR3 length equals 15 residues. CDR3 nucleotide sequence: TGTGCCAGCAGCTTAGACCCCACTAGGACAGATACGCAGTATTTT. Amino acid sequence: CASSLDPTRTDTQYF.

The rearrangement uses TRBV5-4 and TRBJ1-4, with D tentatively TRBD1 (6 bases). The CDR3 sequence is 15 residues long. Looked up from germline, CDR1 is SGHNT and CDR2 is YYREEE (reference sequence). Trimming left V 0 bases short and J 10 bases short, with 16 bases between. CDR3 nucleotide sequence: TGTGCCAGCAGCTTGGCCGGGGGGCAGATTGGAAAACTGTTTTTT. The encoded protein is CASSLAGGQIGKLFF.

This clone has more than one count but fewer than ten. The chain combines TRBV7-9 with TRBJ1-1; D might be TRBD1 (5 bases). CDR1 and CDR2 (germline): SEHNR, FQNEAQ (reference sequence). V was shortened by 8 bases and J by 4 bases, with 11 bases between the two germline ends. The CDR3 is 12 residues long. The CDR3 coding sequence is TGTGCCAGCTTCCCGGGGGGCACTGAAGCTTTCTTT. Its protein product is CASFPGGTEAFF.

A single count supports this clone. The J gene is TRBJ2-7, the V gene TRBV7-9; 8 bases line up with TRBD1. This CDR3 has 14 residues. From germline, CDR1 is SEHNR and CDR2 FQNEAQ (reference sequence). J gave up 2 bases and V 5 bases, and 5 bases lay outside the gene matches. CDR3 nucleotide sequence: TGTGCCAGCAGCCCGAGGGACAGGACCTACGAGCAGTACTTC. Its protein is CASSPRDRTYEQYF. The full variable domain, completed using reference TRBV7-9 and TRBJ2-7, is DTGVSQNPRHKITKRGQNVTFRCDPISEHNRLYWYRQTLGQGPEFLTYFQNEAQLEKSRLLSDRFSAERPKGSFSTLEIQRTEQGDSAMYLCASSPRDRTYEQYFGPGTRLTVT.

This chain connects TRBV27 to TRBJ2-5, with TRBD1 matching over 8 bases. The end of the DNA aligns better with TRBJ2-7, so the J call may be wrong. Germline assignment: CDR1 MNHEY and CDR2 SMNVEV (reference sequence). The CDR3 spans 13 residues. The DNA for the CDR3 is TGTGCCAGCAGTTTAGGACAGGGATCCGAGCAGTACTTC. The encoded protein is CASSLGQGSEQYF.

The chain recombines TRBV9 with TRBJ1-1, with D unresolved. The length of the CDR3 is 14 residues. The germline CDR1 and CDR2 sequences are SGDLS and YYNGEE. Trimming shortened V by 3 bases and J by 1 base, and 10 bases separated the two germline ends. The CDR3 region has the DNA TGTGCCAGCAGCGGGCAATTTTCGAACACTGAAGCTTTCTTT. It yields the protein CASSGQFSNTEAFF.